Listed here are 28 T cell receptor beta chains from one sample, sequenced in a study of Ad26.COV2.S vaccination and SARS-CoV-2 variants. As to treatment: roughly 20 received Ad26.COV2.S at low or high dose, single or two shots; about 5 received placebo; per-sample allocation not given. Sampling took place 63 days after the first vaccine or placebo injection. Sequencing was performed with immunoSEQ multiplex PCR; in TCRdb, only in-frame clones are kept and a portion is missing. Of about 400,000 clones listed, about 88% were seen once; the top ten hold 1.5% to 2%. The sample was peripheral blood, taken in a trial of Ad26.COV2.S vaccine versus placebo. Receptors were obtained from a person between 18 and 65 years old who received the Ad26.COV2.S COVID-19 vaccine or a placebo.

V is TRBV11-1 and J is TRBJ2-1; tentative D call: TRBD1 (5 bases). Germline CDR1 SGHAT, CDR2 FQDESV (reference sequence). The CDR3 runs 15 residues. V lost 0 bases, J lost 7 bases, and 13 bases lay in between. The CDR3 protein is CASSLAPLKGNEQFF. CDR3 sequence (DNA): TGTGCCAGCAGCTTAGCCCCTCTTAAGGGGAATGAGCAGTTCTTC.

The rearrangement links TRBV6-5 to TRBJ1-5; perhaps TRBD1 as D (5 bases). The V gene lost 0 bases and the J gene lost 9 bases, with 15 bases spanning the gap. This CDR3 has 15 amino acids. The germline CDR1 and CDR2 sequences are MNHEY and SVGAGI. The CDR3 region is CASSYSRGSGLPQHF. CDR3 DNA: TGTGCCAGCAGTTACTCGAGAGGGTCAGGGCTGCCCCAGCATTTT.

This chain joins TRBV2 and TRBJ2-7; no definite D call. This CDR3 is 14 amino acids long. V was clipped by 4 bases and J by 3 bases, with 13 bases between them. Germline V gene lookup returns CDR1 SNHLY and CDR2 FYNNEI. The CDR3, as DNA: TGTGCCAGCAGTGTCCCTCCTTTGGGCTACGAGCAGTACTTC. Protein: CASSVPPLGYEQYF.

J is TRBJ2-7 and V is TRBV7-9; no firm D call. V was shortened by 0 bases and J by 7 bases, with 7 bases between the two germline ends. The CDR3 covers 12 residues. Germline CDR1 is SEHNR and CDR2 is FQNEAQ (reference sequence). The CDR3: CASSLARQEQYF. In DNA form, the CDR3 reads TGTGCCAGCAGCTTAGCGCGGCAGGAGCAGTACTTC. Together with reference TRBV7-9 and TRBJ2-7, the CDR3 gives the full variable domain: DTGVSQNPRHKITKRGQNVTFRCDPISEHNRLYWYRQTLGQGPEFLTYFQNEAQLEKSRLLSDRFSAERPKGSFSTLEIQRTEQGDSAMYLCASSLARQEQYFGPGTRLTVT.

The rearrangement joins TRBV15 to TRBJ2-7; 13 bases are shared with TRBD2. Losses at the gene ends were 4 bases for V and 4 bases for J; bases not matched to a gene: 4. From germline, CDR1 is LNHNV and CDR2 YYDKDF (reference sequence). This CDR3 contains 15 residues. The CDR3 region has the DNA TGTGCCACCAGCACAGGGACTAGCGGGGCGTACGAGCAGTACTTC. This codes for CATSTGTSGAYEQYF.

The rearrangement joins TRBV7-2 to TRBJ2-7; 11 bases align to TRBD2. Germline V CDR1 and CDR2: SGHTA, FQGNSA. There are 15 residues in the CDR3. With V trimmed by 2 bases and J by 0 bases, 0 bases remained unmatched. The CDR3 is CASSLLAGGSYEQYF. In DNA form, the CDR3 reads TGTGCCAGCAGCTTACTAGCGGGAGGCTCCTACGAGCAGTACTTC.

The rearrangement joins TRBV9 to TRBJ2-3, with D tentatively TRBD1 (5 bases). This CDR3 is 15 amino acids long. Trimming removed 1 base at V and 2 bases at J, with 11 bases between. CDR1 is SGDLS and CDR2 is YYNGEE in the germline V gene. The CDR3 loop is CASSVLGDDTDTQYF. The CDR3 coding sequence is TGTGCCAGCAGCGTACTAGGGGATGACACAGATACGCAGTATTTT.

The CDR3, as DNA: TGTGCCAGCAGTGAATTCCCAGATAACTATGGCTACACCTTC. Protein sequence: CASSEFPDNYGYTF. The chain combines TRBV2 with TRBJ1-2; D not resolved. Germline CDR1 reads SNHLY; CDR2 reads FYNNEI. The CDR3 spans 14 residues. V was trimmed by 2 bases and J by 1 base, leaving 8 bases between them. The variable domain in full, with the rest retrieved from reference TRBV2 and TRBJ1-2, is EPEVTQTPSHQVTQMGQEVILRCVPISNHLYFYWYRQILGQKVEFLVSFYNNEISEKSEIFDDQFSVERPDGSNFTLKIRSTKLEDSAMYFCASSEFPDNYGYTFGSGTRLTVV.

The chain links TRBV15 to TRBJ2-3, with TRBD2 matching 8 bases. CDR1 is LNHNV and CDR2 is YYDKDF in the germline V gene (reference sequence). With V trimmed by 0 bases and J by 5 bases, 4 bases remained unmatched. The CDR3 extends over 15 amino acids. The CDR3 sequence is CATSRDPLAGDTQYF. CDR3 coding DNA: TGTGCCACCAGCAGAGATCCCCTAGCGGGAGATACGCAGTATTTT. The entire variable domain, with the rest obtained from reference TRBV15 and TRBJ2-3, is as follows: DAMVIQNPRYQVTQFGKPVTLSCSQTLNHNVMYWYQQKSSQAPKLLFHYYDKDFNNEADTPDNFQSRRPNTSFCFLDIRSPGLGDTAMYLCATSRDPLAGDTQYFGPGTRLTVL.

Regarding this clone: Within the sample, other DNA sequences also encode this same CDR3. This chain connects TRBV27 to TRBJ2-3; tentative D call: TRBD1 (5 bases). The germline V gene has CDR1 MNHEY and CDR2 SMNVEV (reference sequence). CDR3 size: 13 residues. V was trimmed by 3 bases and J by 2 bases, leaving 6 bases between them. CDR3 region: CASSLGLTDTQYF. CDR3 coding DNA: TGTGCCAGCAGTTTGGGGCTCACAGATACGCAGTATTTT.

This sequence joins TRBV27 and TRBJ2-7, with 9 bases lining up with TRBD2. The CDR3 is 14 amino acids. CDR1 is MNHEY, CDR2 SMNVEV, per germline (reference sequence). V was clipped by 3 bases and J by 6 bases; unmatched bases: 6. Here the CDR3 reads CASSFKGLAGEQYF. The DNA of the CDR3 is TGTGCCAGCAGTTTCAAGGGACTAGCCGGCGAGCAGTACTTC.

The chain combines TRBV6-6 with TRBJ2-7; D is ambiguous. Germline V gene sequence: CDR1 MNHNY, CDR2 SVGAGI (reference sequence). Trimming took 2 bases from V and 1 from J, leaving 9 bases between them. The CDR3 covers 14 residues. In DNA, the CDR3 is TGTGCCAGCAGTTACAACCCCGATTCCTACGAGCAGTACTTC. Translating it yields CASSYNPDSYEQYF.

The chain has TRBV9 and TRBJ2-7, with 10 bases lining up with TRBD2. This CDR3 contains 20 residues. Trimming cost V 0 bases and J 2 bases; bases outside gene matches: 17. Per germline, CDR1 SGDLS and CDR2 YYNGEE. DNA of the CDR3: TGTGCCAGCAGCGTAGCCCCAGCGGGAGGGCGACCCCCTCAGACCTACGAGCAGTACTTC. It encodes CASSVAPAGGRPPQTYEQYF.

The genes are TRBV5-4 and TRBJ2-1; D is perhaps TRBD2 (5 bases). The CDR3 totals 16 residues. Germline V gene data show CDR1 as SGHNT and CDR2 as YYREEE (reference sequence). With 2 bases removed from V and 0 bases from J, the gap between germline ends came to 12 bases. CDR3 loop: CASSFGGSSSYNEQFF. The DNA of the CDR3 is TGTGCCAGCAGCTTTGGCGGGTCGAGCTCCTACAATGAGCAGTTCTTC.

The chain combines TRBV30 with TRBJ1-1; possible D gene TRBD1, 6 bases. From germline, CDR1 is GTSNPN and CDR2 SVGIG (reference sequence). The germline V and J ends were trimmed by 1 base and 6 bases, with 15 bases remaining between them. This CDR3 contains 14 residues. The CDR3 reads CAWSDRGGWAEAFF. CDR3 DNA: TGTGCCTGGAGTGACAGAGGGGGGTGGGCTGAAGCTTTCTTT.

The chain joins TRBV2 to TRBJ2-7, with a tentative D call TRBD1 (6 bases). The CDR3 runs 13 residues. Germline assignment: CDR1 SNHLY and CDR2 FYNNEI. V lost 3 bases and J lost 0, with 6 bases in between. CDR3 amino acids: CASSEDSSYEQYF. DNA of the CDR3: TGTGCCAGCAGTGAGGACAGCTCCTACGAGCAGTACTTC.

The rearrangement joins TRBV18 to TRBJ1-5, with D possibly being TRBD1 (6 bases). The germline V gene encodes CDR1 KGHSH and CDR2 LQKENI. Trimming removed 2 bases from V and 6 bases from J, with 14 bases in between. The CDR3 covers 15 residues. This chain's CDR3 is CASSPGAGVLQPQHF. The CDR3 region has the DNA TGTGCCAGCTCACCAGGGGCAGGGGTACTTCAGCCCCAGCATTTT.

The rearrangement uses TRBV5-1 and TRBJ1-4, with TRBD1 matching over 7 bases. The CDR3 is 14 residues long. Germline V CDR1 and CDR2: SGHRS, YFSETQ. J gave up 7 bases and V 3 bases, and 6 bases lay outside the gene matches. The CDR3 DNA follows: TGCGCCAGCAGCTCACAGGGGCAGGGTGAAAAACTGTTTTTT. Translating it yields CASSSQGQGEKLFF.

The chain recombines TRBV24-1 with TRBJ2-2; 9 bases map to TRBD1. Germline V lookup: CDR1 KGHDR, CDR2 SFDVKD. With V trimmed by 3 bases and J by 1 base, 2 bases remained unmatched. CDR3 length: 16 amino acids. CDR3 bases: TGTGCCACCAGTGATGTGGGACAGGGGAACACCGGGGAGCTGTTTTTT. Its protein is CATSDVGQGNTGELFF.

The rearrangement links TRBV24-1 to TRBJ1-5, with a possible D match to TRBD1 (6 bases). The germline V gene has CDR1 KGHDR and CDR2 SFDVKD. Trimming left V 4 bases short and J 2 bases short, with 11 bases between. The CDR3 is 15 amino acids. For the CDR3, the DNA is TGTGCCACCAGTGACCCGAGACAGGGCAATCAGCCCCAGCATTTT. Its translation is CATSDPRQGNQPQHF.

The V and J genes are TRBV28 and TRBJ1-2; D not resolved. V was shortened by 5 bases and J by 6 bases, with 10 bases between the two germline ends. Germline V gene sequence: CDR1 MDHEN, CDR2 SYDVKM. The CDR3 consists of 12 residues. The chain's CDR3 is CASSPGRDGYTF. The CDR3 nucleotides read TGTGCCAGCAGTCCCGGACGAGATGGCTACACCTTC.

The V and J genes are TRBV28 and TRBJ2-7, with TRBD1 matching 9 bases. The CDR3 runs 16 residues. V lost 6 bases, J lost 2 bases, and 11 bases stayed unmatched. Germline-derived CDR1 and CDR2 are MDHEN and SYDVKM. This chain's CDR3 is CASRITPGQGAYEQYF. In DNA form, the CDR3 reads TGTGCCAGCAGAATAACTCCGGGACAGGGAGCCTACGAGCAGTACTTC.

J is TRBJ1-1 and V is TRBV28, with D hard to call. The germline gives CDR1 MDHEN, CDR2 SYDVKM. V was trimmed by 6 bases and J by 0 bases, leaving 11 bases between them. The CDR3 runs to 14 residues. The CDR3 DNA sequence: TGTGCCAGCAGGGGAACTTGGGTGAACACTGAAGCTTTCTTT. Encoded protein: CASRGTWVNTEAFF.

The V gene is TRBV19, the J gene TRBJ2-7; D unclear. Trimming cost V 5 bases and J 0 bases, with 11 bases left between them. CDR3 length equals 14 residues. Germline V gene sequence: CDR1 LNHDA, CDR2 SQIVND (reference sequence). The CDR3 spells CASSSALASYEQYF. The CDR3 DNA sequence: TGTGCCAGTAGTTCCGCATTAGCCTCCTACGAGCAGTACTTC.

The chain couples TRBV30 to TRBJ1-6, with 7 nucleotides matching TRBD1. CDR3 length: 13 amino acids. V gave up 3 bases and J gave up 8 bases; unmatched junction bases: 4. Germline CDR1 and CDR2: GTSNPN and SVGIG (reference sequence). CDR3 nucleotides: TGTGCCTGGAGATATACAGGGGATTCACCCCTCCACTTT. Its protein is CAWRYTGDSPLHF.

This clone appeared a few times. This chain uses TRBV4-2 with TRBJ1-5; no clear D. Germline-derived CDR1 and CDR2 are LGHNA and YNFKEQ. CDR3 length equals 15 residues. V lost 1 base and J 10 bases, leaving 17 bases between the germline ends. This chain's CDR3 is CASSQGGTAGSPQHF. As DNA, the CDR3 is TGTGCCAGCAGCCAAGGGGGAACAGCCGGATCTCCCCAGCATTTT.

The chain carries TRBV29-1 and TRBJ2-1; maybe TRBD1 (8 bases). This CDR3 comprises 18 residues. Per the germline V gene, CDR1 is SQVTM and CDR2 is ANQGSEA. V was pared by 8 bases and J by 4 bases, with 30 bases between. DNA for the CDR3: TGCAGCTCAATGGGACAGGCCGTGGGGAGCGGGATATACAATGAGCAGTTCTTC. It encodes CSSMGQAVGSGIYNEQFF.

V gene TRBV14 combines with J gene TRBJ2-4; D unresolved. With 2 bases removed from V and 8 bases from J, the gap between germline ends came to 25 bases. There are 18 residues in the CDR3. Germline loops: CDR1 SGHDN, CDR2 FVKESK. Written as DNA, the CDR3 is TGTGCCAGCAGCCAAACGAATCGAGATGAGAGGTATGGGGACATTCAGTACTTC. Its translation: CASSQTNRDERYGDIQYF.